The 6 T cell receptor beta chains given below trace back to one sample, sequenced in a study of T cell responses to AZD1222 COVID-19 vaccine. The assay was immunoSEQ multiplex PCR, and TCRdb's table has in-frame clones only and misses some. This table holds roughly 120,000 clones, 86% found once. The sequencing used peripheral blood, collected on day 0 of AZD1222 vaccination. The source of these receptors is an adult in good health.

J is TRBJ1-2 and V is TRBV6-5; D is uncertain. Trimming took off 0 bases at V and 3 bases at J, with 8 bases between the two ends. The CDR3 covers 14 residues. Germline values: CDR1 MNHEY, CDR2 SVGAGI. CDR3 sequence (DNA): TGTGCCAGCAGTTACTCGCGTAACTACTATGGCTACACCTTC. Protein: CASSYSRNYYGYTF.

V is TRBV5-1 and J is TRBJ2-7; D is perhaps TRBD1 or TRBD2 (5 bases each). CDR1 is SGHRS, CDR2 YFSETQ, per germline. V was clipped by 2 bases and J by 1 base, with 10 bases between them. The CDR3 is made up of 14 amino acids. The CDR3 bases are TGCGCCAGCAGCTTCGGGACGGATTCCTACGAGCAGTACTTC. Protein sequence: CASSFGTDSYEQYF.

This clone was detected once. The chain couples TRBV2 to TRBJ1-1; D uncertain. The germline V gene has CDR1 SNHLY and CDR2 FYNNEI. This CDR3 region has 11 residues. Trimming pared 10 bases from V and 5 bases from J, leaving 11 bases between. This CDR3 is CATQERTEAFF. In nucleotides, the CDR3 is TGTGCCACCCAAGAGAGGACTGAAGCTTTCTTT. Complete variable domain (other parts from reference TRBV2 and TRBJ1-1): EPEVTQTPSHQVTQMGQEVILRCVPISNHLYFYWYRQILGQKVEFLVSFYNNEISEKSEIFDDQFSVERPDGSNFTLKIRSTKLEDSAMYFCATQERTEAFFGQGTRLTVV.

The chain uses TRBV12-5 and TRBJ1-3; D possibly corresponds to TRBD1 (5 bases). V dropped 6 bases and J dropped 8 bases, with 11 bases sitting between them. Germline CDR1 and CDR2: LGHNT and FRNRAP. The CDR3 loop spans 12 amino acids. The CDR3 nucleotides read TGTGCTAGTGGGACAGCCGGAGACACCATATATTTT. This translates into CASGTAGDTIYF.

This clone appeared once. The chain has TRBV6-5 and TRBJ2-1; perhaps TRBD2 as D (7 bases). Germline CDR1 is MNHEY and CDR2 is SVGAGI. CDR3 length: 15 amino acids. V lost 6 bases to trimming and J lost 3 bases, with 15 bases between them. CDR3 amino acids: CASSGRGAIYNEQFF. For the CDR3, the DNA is TGTGCCAGCAGCGGTCGGGGGGCGATCTACAATGAGCAGTTCTTC.

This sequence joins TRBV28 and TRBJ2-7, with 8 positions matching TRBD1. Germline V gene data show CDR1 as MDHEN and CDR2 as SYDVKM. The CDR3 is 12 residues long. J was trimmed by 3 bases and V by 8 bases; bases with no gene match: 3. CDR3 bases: TGTGCCAGCCGGGACAGGTTCTACGAGCAGTACTTC. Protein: CASRDRFYEQYF.